This T cell receptor (beta chain) was profiled in a study of cytomegalovirus exposure and HLA in healthy donors. Germline V gives CDR1 WNHNN, CDR2 SYGVQD (reference sequence). The V and J ends lost 9 bases and 1 base respectively, with 15 bases between them. The CDR3 covers 14 residues. Points on this clone: Its antigen remains unidentified.

TCRdb keeps only in-frame clones here, not all; method: immunoSEQ multiplex PCR. The sample has 45,000 to 65,000 clones; approximately 89% are singletons. Study-wide results and limits: In a later analysis, first-cohort TCR clusters were found to tend to co-occur in the 100 to 150 validation repertoires. CMV antigen specificity was confirmed in vitro for three CMV-associated chains.

The V gene is TRBV10-1, the J gene TRBJ1-1; no reliable D call. This receptor was identified in a woman younger than 30 in good health and CMV-seropositive. Sequences were obtained from PBMCs. The CDR3 sequence is CARSRRRANTEAFF. In DNA form, the CDR3 reads TGCGCCAGGTCCCGCAGGCGGGCGAACACTGAAGCTTTCTTT.